The 19 T cell receptor beta chains in this list originate from one sample, sequenced in a study of blood T cell repertoires in COVID-19. Sequenced by immunoSEQ multiplex PCR; TCRdb stores in-frame clones only, minus some. The repertoire holds 150,000 to 160,000 clones, with approximately 80% as singletons. The specimen sequenced was peripheral blood. Receptors were obtained from a woman aged 60-75 years with acute or convalescent COVID-19.

The V and J genes are TRBV9 and TRBJ2-1; TRBD2 aligns across 8 bases. Germline V gene data show CDR1 as SGDLS and CDR2 as YYNGEE. With V trimmed by 0 bases and J by 6 bases, 2 bases remained unmatched. The CDR3 has 14 residues. In DNA form, the CDR3 reads TGTGCCAGCAGCGTAGATAGCGGGGCCAATGAGCAGTTCTTC. Amino acids: CASSVDSGANEQFF.

The chain couples TRBV6-1 to TRBJ2-7, with D perhaps TRBD2 (7 bases). V was shortened by 2 bases and J by 5 bases, with 19 bases between the two germline ends. The CDR3 length is 16 residues. Germline V lookup: CDR1 MNHNS, CDR2 SASEGT. Here the CDR3 DNA reads TGTGCCAGCAGTGAACAGGGGAGGGGGTTTGCTGACGAGCAGTACTTC. It yields the protein CASSEQGRGFADEQYF.

The chain carries TRBV27 and TRBJ1-6, with D uncertain. This CDR3 comprises 14 residues. Germline V lookup: CDR1 MNHEY, CDR2 SMNVEV (reference sequence). V gave up 4 bases and J gave up 13 bases, with 17 bases separating them. CDR3 residues: CASSSLEVTRPLHF. The CDR3 DNA follows: TGTGCCAGCAGTTCCCTCGAGGTTACCCGTCCCCTCCACTTT.

V and J are TRBV2 and TRBJ2-5; TRBD1 might be the D (6 bases). This CDR3 comprises 15 residues. Germline V gene lookup returns CDR1 SNHLY and CDR2 FYNNEI. Trimming took off 4 bases at V and 1 base at J, with 13 bases between the two ends. CDR3 loop: CASSVITGTQETQYF. The CDR3 nucleotides read TGTGCCAGCAGTGTTATTACAGGGACCCAAGAGACCCAGTACTTC.

The V call is TRBV4-2, the J call TRBJ1-5, with D unresolved. Trimming shortened V by 0 bases and J by 0 bases, and 18 bases separated the two germline ends. Germline-derived CDR1 and CDR2 are LGHNA and YNFKEQ. The CDR3 covers 19 residues. For the CDR3, the DNA is TGTGCCAGCAGCCAAGATTGGTCAGCGGGCAGAAATAGCAATCAGCCCCAGCATTTT. Translation: CASSQDWSAGRNSNQPQHF.

This clone is a singleton in its sample. The gene calls are TRBV4-1 and TRBJ2-5; 14 bases fit TRBD2. This CDR3 comprises 17 residues. After removal of 1 base from V and 5 bases from J, the junction contained 6 bases not matched to a gene. Germline V gene sequence: CDR1 MGHRA, CDR2 YSYEKL. CDR3 nucleotide sequence: TGCGCCAGCAGCCAAGCCGGGACTAGCGGGGGCTGGGAGACCCAGTACTTC. Translation: CASSQAGTSGGWETQYF.

The chain recombines TRBV19 with TRBJ2-2; 7 bases are shared with TRBD1. Germline V gives CDR1 LNHDA, CDR2 SQIVND (reference sequence). The V and J ends lost 8 bases and 1 base, in that order; junction bases with no gene match: 10. CDR3 length equals 16 residues. Here the CDR3 reads CASLTMRGRNTGELFF. Here the CDR3 DNA reads TGTGCCAGTCTAACAATGAGGGGGCGGAACACCGGGGAGCTGTTTTTT.

The V and J genes are TRBV10-1 and TRBJ1-6; D not resolved. V was clipped by 8 bases and J by 8 bases, with 19 bases between them. The CDR3 is made up of 15 amino acids. Germline V CDR1 and CDR2: WNHNN, SYGVQD (reference sequence). This chain's CDR3 is CASSEGRVGDSPLHF. The CDR3 DNA reads as TGCGCCAGCTCCGAAGGGAGGGTTGGTGATTCACCCCTCCACTTT.

The V gene is TRBV19, the J gene TRBJ1-4; D unresolved. This CDR3 contains 15 residues. CDR1 is LNHDA, CDR2 SQIVND, per germline (reference sequence). V shed 2 bases and J shed 8 bases, with 15 bases lying between them. This chain's CDR3 is CASSIMGQVGEKLFF. The CDR3, as DNA: TGTGCCAGTAGTATAATGGGCCAGGTAGGCGAAAAACTGTTTTTT.

The rearrangement joins TRBV6-5 to TRBJ2-7; 10 positions match TRBD1. Germline CDR1 MNHEY, CDR2 SVGAGI. CDR3 length: 14 amino acids. Germline trimming cut 6 bases from V and 2 bases from J; bases unmatched to any gene: 4. The CDR3 is CASRPGQGAYEQYF. CDR3 sequence (DNA): TGTGCCAGCAGACCCGGACAGGGGGCCTACGAGCAGTACTTC.

The rearrangement uses TRBV19 and TRBJ2-7; tentatively, D is TRBD2 (7 bases). Germline V gene lookup returns CDR1 LNHDA and CDR2 SQIVND (reference sequence). The CDR3 length is 14 residues. The ends were cut back, 5 bases at V and 5 bases at J, with 16 bases in the middle. CDR3 coding DNA: TGTGCCAGTAGTCCCCCCGGGGGGCACGACGAGCAGTACTTC. It codes for CASSPPGGHDEQYF. The whole variable domain, filled in from reference TRBV19 and TRBJ2-7, reads DGGITQSPKYLFRKEGQNVTLSCEQNLNHDAMYWYRQDPGQGLRLIYYSQIVNDFQKGDIAEGYSVSREKKESFPLTVTSAQKNPTAFYLCASSPPGGHDEQYFGPGTRLTVT.

This chain links TRBV5-4 with TRBJ1-4; tentatively, D is TRBD1 (5 bases). The germline gives CDR1 SGHNT, CDR2 YYREEE (reference sequence). The CDR3 runs to 17 residues. V lost 0 bases to trimming and J lost 5 bases, with 17 bases between them. The CDR3 is CASSLGGHGGSNEKLFF. For the CDR3, the DNA is TGTGCCAGCAGCTTGGGCGGGCACGGGGGTTCGAATGAAAAACTGTTTTTT.

The V call is TRBV5-1, the J call TRBJ1-4, with TRBD1 identical over 11 bases. CDR3 length equals 17 residues. Trimming cost V 0 bases and J 8 bases; bases outside gene matches: 9. Germline V lookup: CDR1 SGHRS, CDR2 YFSETQ. This chain's CDR3 is CASSLGISGQGEEKLFF. The CDR3 region has the DNA TGCGCCAGCAGCTTGGGGATTTCGGGACAGGGGGAGGAAAAACTGTTTTTT.

Of note for this clone: A much bigger clone sits one base away, suggesting this may be a read error. The chain employs TRBV4-2 and TRBJ2-2, with 10 bases matching TRBD2. Germline lookup yields CDR1 LGHNA and CDR2 YNFKEQ. V shed 4 bases and J 1 base; nucleotides not matched to a gene: 0. The CDR3 runs 15 residues. The CDR3 is CASSLAGGNTGELFF. The CDR3 region has the DNA TGTGCCAGCAGCCTAGCGGGGGGGAACACCGGGGAGCTGTTTTTT.

The chain has TRBV7-9 and TRBJ1-6; TRBD1 aligns across 8 bases. J lost 7 bases, V lost 4 bases, and 3 bases had no gene match. Germline CDR1 and CDR2: SEHNR and FQNEAQ (reference sequence). The CDR3 sequence is 14 residues long. The CDR3 here is CASSSSGGNSPLHF. CDR3 bases: TGTGCCAGCAGCTCCTCAGGGGGCAATTCACCCCTCCACTTT. The entire variable domain, with the rest obtained from reference TRBV7-9 and TRBJ1-6, is as follows: DTGVSQNPRHKITKRGQNVTFRCDPISEHNRLYWYRQTLGQGPEFLTYFQNEAQLEKSRLLSDRFSAERPKGSFSTLEIQRTEQGDSAMYLCASSSSGGNSPLHFGNGTRLTVT.

The chain combines TRBV27 with TRBJ1-1, with D tentatively TRBD1 (6 bases). The CDR3 covers 14 residues. Trimming removed 5 bases at V and 2 bases at J, with 12 bases between. The germline gives CDR1 MNHEY, CDR2 SMNVEV (reference sequence). The CDR3 sequence is CASSTTGFNTEAFF. The CDR3, as DNA: TGTGCCAGCAGTACTACAGGGTTTAACACTGAAGCTTTCTTT.

This sequence joins TRBV9 and TRBJ1-4, with a weak D call TRBD1 (5 bases). Per germline, CDR1 SGDLS and CDR2 YYNGEE. The V gene lost 1 base and the J gene lost 8 bases, with 15 bases spanning the gap. This CDR3 comprises 15 residues. CDR3 loop: CASSVSGTPAEKLFF. Written as DNA, the CDR3 is TGTGCCAGCAGCGTAAGCGGGACCCCCGCCGAAAAACTGTTTTTT.

V and J are TRBV20-1 and TRBJ1-5, with 8 bases fitting TRBD1. Trimming cost V 3 bases and J 6 bases; bases outside gene matches: 13. The germline V gene encodes CDR1 DFQATT and CDR2 SNEGSKA (reference sequence). CDR3 length: 16 amino acids. The CDR3 DNA reads TGCAGTGCTAGTTCCCACCACGGACAGGGACCTCAGCCCCAGCATTTT. Its protein product is CSASSHHGQGPQPQHF.

The gene calls are TRBV4-2 and TRBJ1-1; TRBD1 matches 9 bases. Per germline, CDR1 LGHNA and CDR2 YNFKEQ. The CDR3 is 15 amino acids. J lost 1 base, V lost 4 bases, and 4 bases had no gene match. CDR3 sequence (DNA): TGTGCCAGCAGCCCCTGGGGACAGGGGAACACTGAAGCTTTCTTT. Amino acid sequence: CASSPWGQGNTEAFF.